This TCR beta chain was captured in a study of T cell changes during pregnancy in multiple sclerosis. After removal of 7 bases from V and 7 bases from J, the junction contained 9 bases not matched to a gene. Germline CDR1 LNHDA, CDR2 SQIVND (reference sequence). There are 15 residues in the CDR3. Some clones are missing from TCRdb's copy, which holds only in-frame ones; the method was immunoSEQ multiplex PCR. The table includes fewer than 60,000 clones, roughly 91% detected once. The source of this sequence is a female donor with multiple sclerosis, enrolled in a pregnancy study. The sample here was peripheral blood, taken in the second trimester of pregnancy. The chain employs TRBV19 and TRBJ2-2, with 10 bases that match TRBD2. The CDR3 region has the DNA TGTGCCAGTAACCCTCTAGCGGGGGTTGGCGGGGAGCTGTTTTTT. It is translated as CASNPLAGVGGELFF.